This TCR beta chain was captured in a study of OX40 agonist ivuxolimab in advanced cancers. Libraries were prepared by immunoSEQ multiplex PCR; TCRdb keeps only in-frame clonotypes and omits some of them. Among 45,000 to 65,000 clones, roughly 80% were seen once, and the ten largest hold around 3.8%. A few counts support this clone. Germline assignment: CDR1 MNHEY and CDR2 SVGAGI. V dropped 0 bases and J dropped 2 bases, with 13 bases sitting between them. This CDR3 comprises 16 residues. The rearrangement links TRBV6-5 to TRBJ1-1; no definite D call. The sample in question was CD4+ or CD8+ T cells sorted from blood, obtained in a trial of the OX40 agonist ivuxolimab. The sequence came from an adult with an advanced solid tumor such as melanoma, head and neck, liver or kidney cancer. The CDR3 reads CASSYSNELGNTEAFF. The DNA of the CDR3 is TGTGCCAGCAGTTACTCCAACGAACTGGGTAACACTGAAGCTTTCTTT.